These 29 T cell receptor beta chains share one sample of origin, sequenced in a study of T cell repertoires in cytomegalovirus infection. TCRdb reprocessed the reads via MiXCR and lists one record per CDR3 protein. The data hold under 250,000 distinct CDR3 sequences, with around 6.2% observed a single time. Sample: PBMCs. The receptor set was obtained from a human donor in good health (CMV status not recorded). Some clones in this sample may be carry-over from other donors' samples.

In this sample, this clonotype turned up many times. This chain links TRBV20-1 with TRBJ2-7, with D perhaps given as TRBD1 or TRBD2 (6 bases each). V shed 5 bases and J shed 3 bases, with 20 bases lying between them. Per the germline V gene, CDR1 is DFQATT and CDR2 is SNEGSKA (reference sequence). The CDR3 has 15 residues. In nucleotides, the CDR3 is TGCAGTGCTTCCCCCCAAACGGGGGCCCTCTACGAGCAGTACTTC. It codes for CSASPQTGALYEQYF.

In its sample, this clonotype was seen many times. J is TRBJ1-2 and V is TRBV7-2; 8 bases are shared with TRBD1. This CDR3 spans 14 amino acids. V dropped 5 bases and J dropped 5; count of bases not matched to a gene: 7. Germline V CDR1 and CDR2: SGHTA, FQGNSA. This CDR3 reads CASSVGQGGYGYTF. For the CDR3, the DNA is TGTGCCAGCAGCGTAGGACAGGGAGGGTATGGCTACACCTTC.

In its sample, this clonotype was seen many times. The chain employs TRBV2 and TRBJ1-1, with 8 nucleotides matching TRBD1. Germline V gives CDR1 SNHLY, CDR2 FYNNEI. CDR3 length: 13 amino acids. V shed 3 bases, J shed 7 bases, and the junction held 4 bases outside the gene matches. CDR3 nucleotide sequence: TGTGCCAGCAGTGAGGACAGGGAAGTTGAAGCTTTCTTT. Translating gives CASSEDREVEAFF.

There are many counts of this clonotype. The chain combines TRBV7-9 with TRBJ1-1; the match to TRBD1 covers 8 bases. CDR1 is SEHNR, CDR2 FQNEAQ, per germline (reference sequence). The trim removed 4 bases at V and 8 bases at J, leaving 3 bases unmatched. This CDR3 is 12 amino acids long. The CDR3 sequence is CASSSRQGEAFF. As DNA, the CDR3 is TGTGCCAGCAGCTCCAGACAGGGGGAAGCTTTCTTT. Full variable domain (missing parts from reference TRBV7-9 and TRBJ1-1): DTGVSQNPRHKITKRGQNVTFRCDPISEHNRLYWYRQTLGQGPEFLTYFQNEAQLEKSRLLSDRFSAERPKGSFSTLEIQRTEQGDSAMYLCASSSRQGEAFFGQGTRLTVV.

Ten or more counts support this clonotype. The rearrangement joins TRBV6-1 to TRBJ1-5; D unresolved. Trimming removed 2 bases from V and 0 bases from J, with 11 bases in between. The CDR3 is 16 amino acids. Germline V gives CDR1 MNHNS, CDR2 SASEGT. The CDR3 sequence: CASSEYSGISNQPQHF. CDR3 bases: TGTGCCAGCAGTGAATATTCCGGCATTAGCAATCAGCCCCAGCATTTT.

Ten or more counts support this clonotype. The chain links TRBV6-4 to TRBJ1-2; tentative D call: TRBD1 (5 bases). V lost 10 bases, J lost 4 bases, and 13 bases lay in between. The CDR3 is 12 amino acids. The germline V gene encodes CDR1 MRHNA and CDR2 SNTAGT. The CDR3 DNA reads as TGTGCCACTGGGGACCAACTCTATGGCTACACCTTC. This codes for CATGDQLYGYTF.

This clonotype was observed at least ten times. The V gene is TRBV7-2, the J gene TRBJ1-5, with D perhaps TRBD1 (5 bases). This CDR3 contains 14 residues. CDR1 is SGHTA, CDR2 FQGNSA, per germline. Trimming shortened V by 5 bases and J by 0 bases, and 8 bases separated the two germline ends. The CDR3 sequence: CASSQGNSNQPQHF. CDR3 bases: TGTGCCAGCAGCCAGGGAAATAGCAATCAGCCCCAGCATTTT.

This clonotype occurred many times. This chain uses TRBV28 with TRBJ1-6; 7 bases fit TRBD1. Trimming removed 6 bases from V and 7 bases from J; junction bases left unmatched: 6. Germline loops: CDR1 MDHEN, CDR2 SYDVKM. The CDR3 spans 14 residues. The CDR3, as DNA: TGTGCCAGCAGCATCGGGACAGCCAATTCACCCCTCCACTTT. It encodes CASSIGTANSPLHF.

V and J are TRBV4-2 and TRBJ1-1, with D tentatively TRBD1 (5 bases). This CDR3 is built from 13 residues. Germline-derived CDR1 and CDR2 are LGHNA and YNFKEQ. V lost 6 bases and J lost 4, with 12 bases in between. The CDR3 DNA follows: TGTGCCAGCAGACAGTCCCAGGGCACTGAAGCTTTCTTT. Translating it yields CASRQSQGTEAFF.

This clonotype appeared many times. V is TRBV6-1 and J is TRBJ2-2; the D gene is possibly TRBD2 (5 bases). Germline-derived CDR1 and CDR2 are MNHNS and SASEGT. The length of the CDR3 is 14 residues. Trimming took off 5 bases at V and 2 bases at J, with 9 bases between the two ends. The CDR3 protein is CASSPGLNTGELFF. CDR3 DNA sequence: TGTGCCAGCAGTCCCGGACTCAACACCGGGGAGCTGTTTTTT.

At least ten counts were recorded for this clonotype. This chain uses TRBV6-2 or TRBV6-3 with TRBJ2-7; TRBD2 aligns across 7 bases. The CDR3 loop spans 12 amino acids. V lost 10 bases to trimming and J lost 4 bases; unmatched junction nucleotides: 7. Germline V lookup: CDR1 MNHEY, CDR2 SVGEGT. The CDR3 nucleotides are TGTGCCACTGGAAGCGGGGCATACGAGCAGTACTTC. Protein: CATGSGAYEQYF.

This clonotype was seen at least ten times. The V gene is TRBV7-2, the J gene TRBJ1-1; D gene unclear. The CDR3 runs 15 residues. Germline-derived CDR1 and CDR2 are SGHTA and FQGNSA. V gave up 1 base and J gave up 1 base, with 10 bases separating them. Here the CDR3 reads CASSLDTWPNTEAFF. Here the CDR3 DNA reads TGTGCCAGCAGCTTAGATACGTGGCCGAACACTGAAGCTTTCTTT.

This chain connects TRBV20-1 to TRBJ2-1; 7 bases align to TRBD1. This CDR3 comprises 10 residues. J gave up 9 bases and V 4 bases, and 0 bases lay outside the gene matches. In germline, CDR1 is DFQATT, CDR2 SNEGSKA (reference sequence). The CDR3 coding sequence is TGCAGTGCTACAGGGGGTGAGCAGTTCTTC. Translating gives CSATGGEQFF.

This clonotype showed up many times. The rearrangement joins TRBV7-2 to TRBJ1-2; possibly TRBD1 for D (5 bases). CDR1 is SGHTA and CDR2 is FQGNSA in the germline V gene. This CDR3 has 14 residues. V lost 1 base, J lost 5 bases, and 11 bases lay in between. CDR3 residues: CASSLGGSQYGYTF. CDR3 DNA: TGTGCCAGCAGCTTAGGGGGCAGCCAATATGGCTACACCTTC.

This clonotype was counted between two and nine times. The chain recombines TRBV30 with TRBJ2-3; D gene ambiguous. The CDR3 is 14 amino acids. Trimming took off 7 bases at V and 1 base at J, with 15 bases between the two ends. Germline V gene sequence: CDR1 GTSNPN, CDR2 SVGIG (reference sequence). CDR3 protein: CASRGDRGTDTQYF. CDR3 sequence (DNA): TGTGCCTCCCGTGGGGATCGGGGCACAGATACGCAGTATTTT.

This clonotype was recorded many times. The rearrangement joins TRBV7-2 to TRBJ2-1; 7 nucleotides agree with TRBD1. The CDR3 contains 12 residues. CDR1 is SGHTA, CDR2 FQGNSA, per germline. With V trimmed by 3 bases and J by 7 bases, 0 bases remained unmatched. The CDR3 DNA reads as TGTGCCAGCAGCTTGGGACAGAATGAGCAGTTCTTC. This sequence encodes CASSLGQNEQFF.

Ten or more counts support this clonotype. The chain combines TRBV7-2 with TRBJ1-4, with D unresolved. The CDR3 totals 14 residues. Between the trimmed V and J ends, which lost 2 bases and 7 bases, there was a span of 11 bases. Germline V gene lookup returns CDR1 SGHTA and CDR2 FQGNSA. Here the CDR3 reads CASSLPGLGEKLFF. CDR3 bases: TGTGCCAGCAGCTTACCAGGCCTAGGTGAAAAACTGTTTTTT.

This clonotype was picked up many times. V is TRBV19 and J is TRBJ1-1; weak D call: TRBD1 (6 bases). Germline V gene data show CDR1 as LNHDA and CDR2 as SQIVND (reference sequence). V lost 3 bases, J lost 2 bases, and 13 bases lay in between. The CDR3 consists of 15 residues. CDR3 region: CASSMGAVGNTEAFF. DNA for the CDR3: TGTGCCAGTAGTATGGGGGCGGTCGGAAACACTGAAGCTTTCTTT.

This clonotype was picked up many times. This chain uses TRBV10-3 with TRBJ2-7; D is undetermined. The germline CDR1 and CDR2 sequences are ENHRY and SYGVKD. CDR3 length equals 11 residues. With 2 bases removed from V and 5 bases from J, the gap between germline ends came to 4 bases. The CDR3 loop reads CAISEDHEQYF. The CDR3 DNA sequence: TGTGCCATCAGTGAGGACCACGAGCAGTACTTC.

This clonotype was counted at least ten times. This chain joins TRBV7-2 and TRBJ1-2; no reliable D call. The germline V gene encodes CDR1 SGHTA and CDR2 FQGNSA. V was cut by 3 bases and J by 8 bases, with 16 bases left in between. This CDR3 spans 14 amino acids. CDR3 protein: CASSFKGAVGGYTF. DNA for the CDR3: TGTGCCAGCAGCTTTAAAGGAGCGGTAGGCGGCTACACCTTC.

This clonotype appeared many times. The chain recombines TRBV2 with TRBJ2-1; 8 positions agree with TRBD2. From germline, CDR1 is SNHLY and CDR2 FYNNEI. V dropped 8 bases and J dropped 4; count of bases not matched to a gene: 16. The CDR3 extends over 17 amino acids. CDR3 residues: CASSPLERAGAYNEQFF. The DNA for the CDR3 is TGTGCCAGCTCCCCCCTCGAACGAGCGGGGGCTTACAATGAGCAGTTCTTC.

The CDR3 here is CSAAPGDGTDTQYF. CDR3 in DNA: TGCAGTGCTGCTCCGGGCGATGGCACAGATACGCAGTATTTT. The chain has TRBV20-1 and TRBJ2-3; no reliable D call. Trimming left V 5 bases short and J 1 base short, with 13 bases between. The germline CDR1 and CDR2 sequences are DFQATT and SNEGSKA (reference sequence). The CDR3 has 14 residues.

The rearrangement links TRBV5-4 to TRBJ2-5, with D maybe TRBD2 (6 bases). CDR1 is SGHNT, CDR2 YYREEE, per germline (reference sequence). The length of the CDR3 is 15 residues. V was clipped by 2 bases and J by 4 bases, with 15 bases between them. DNA of the CDR3: TGTGCCAGCAGCTTCCAGAGGGGAGGCGGAGAGACCCAGTACTTC. The encoded protein is CASSFQRGGGETQYF.

This clonotype was counted at least ten times. A read error may account for a junction end that differs from germline. The chain has TRBV7-8 and TRBJ1-1; 7 bases line up with TRBD1. This CDR3 region has 16 residues. CDR1 and CDR2 from the germline V gene are SGHVS and FQNEAQ. This CDR3 reads CASSLSGGPGKTEAFF. Written as DNA, the CDR3 is TGTGCCAGCAGCTTATCAGGGGGGCCGGGGAAAACTGAAGCCTTCTTT.

Comments on this clonotype: A read error may be the cause here, since a much bigger clone is one base away. The CDR3 protein is CSAGARGQELGTQYF. The CDR3 DNA is TGCAGTGCTGGAGCCAGGGGACAGGAACTAGGGACCCAGTACTTC. The chain joins TRBV20-1 to TRBJ2-5; 8 bases align to TRBD1. From germline, CDR1 is DFQATT and CDR2 SNEGSKA (reference sequence). With 5 bases clipped from V and 7 bases from J, the junction kept 15 bases outside the gene matches. This CDR3 contains 15 residues.

The sample holds a few counts of this clonotype. This chain links TRBV20-1 with TRBJ2-7, with 7 bases lining up with TRBD1. Germline V gene sequence: CDR1 DFQATT, CDR2 SNEGSKA (reference sequence). This CDR3 has 14 residues. Losses at the gene ends were 0 bases for V and 4 bases for J; bases not matched to a gene: 6. In nucleotides, the CDR3 is TGCAGTGCTAGAGATATGGGACAGTTTTACGAGCAGTACTTC. It codes for CSARDMGQFYEQYF.

This clonotype occurred many times. This chain uses TRBV28 with TRBJ1-6, with 10 positions matching TRBD1. The CDR3 sequence is 15 residues long. V shed 5 bases, J shed 8 bases, and the junction held 6 bases outside the gene matches. Germline V gene data show CDR1 as MDHEN and CDR2 as SYDVKM. Here the CDR3 DNA reads TGTGCCAGCAGTCCGCCAGGGACAGGGGATTCACCCCTCCACTTT. Translated, it gives CASSPPGTGDSPLHF.

This clonotype was counted at least ten times. The CDR3: CASSLVSGGSGTQYF. The CDR3 coding sequence is TGTGCCAGCAGCTTGGTTAGCGGGGGCTCGGGGACCCAGTACTTC. The gene calls are TRBV7-2 and TRBJ2-5; 9 bases agree with TRBD2. Germline CDR1 reads SGHTA; CDR2 reads FQGNSA. The CDR3 covers 15 residues. The V segment lost 3 bases and the J segment 7 bases; nucleotides outside the gene matches: 9.

This clonotype was counted ten times or more. The genes are TRBV7-2 and TRBJ2-7, with D maybe TRBD1 (6 bases). Germline V gene data show CDR1 as SGHTA and CDR2 as FQGNSA. V lost 2 bases and J lost 6, with 11 bases in between. The CDR3 consists of 13 residues. The CDR3 protein is CASSLIGGSEQYF. The CDR3 DNA sequence: TGTGCCAGCAGCTTAATAGGGGGATCCGAGCAGTACTTC.